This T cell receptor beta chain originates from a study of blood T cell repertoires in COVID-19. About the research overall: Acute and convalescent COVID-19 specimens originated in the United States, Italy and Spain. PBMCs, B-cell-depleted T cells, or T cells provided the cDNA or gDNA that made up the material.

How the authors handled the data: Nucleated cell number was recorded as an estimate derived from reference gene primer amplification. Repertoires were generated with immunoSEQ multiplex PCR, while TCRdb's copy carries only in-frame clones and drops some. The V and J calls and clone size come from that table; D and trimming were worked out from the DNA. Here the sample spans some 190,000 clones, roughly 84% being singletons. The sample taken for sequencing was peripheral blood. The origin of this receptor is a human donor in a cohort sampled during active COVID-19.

CDR3 nucleotides: TGTGCCAGCAGCCGGACAGATGGGGCAGATACGCAGTATTTT. It is translated as CASSRTDGADTQYF. The chain couples TRBV5-4 to TRBJ2-3; D may be TRBD1 (6 bases). Germline loops: CDR1 SGHNT, CDR2 YYREEE (reference sequence). Trimming removed 4 bases from V and 4 bases from J, with 13 bases in between. The CDR3 loop spans 14 amino acids.